These 17 T cell receptor beta chains were sequenced from one sample in a study of OX40 agonist ivuxolimab in advanced cancers. Measured with immunoSEQ multiplex PCR; TCRdb has only the in-frame clones, and not every one. Of approximately 82,000 clones in the sample, approximately 89% are singletons; the top ten hold 2.4%. The specimen was CD4+ or CD8+ T cells sorted from blood, collected in a trial of the OX40 agonist ivuxolimab. Receptors originate from an adult with an advanced solid tumor such as melanoma, head and neck, liver or kidney cancer.

The V and J genes are TRBV19 and TRBJ2-7; TRBD1 matches at 7 bases. Unmatched junction bases numbered 2, after V lost 6 bases and J lost 0 bases. Per germline, CDR1 LNHDA and CDR2 SQIVND (reference sequence). This CDR3 is built from 13 residues. Written as DNA, the CDR3 is TGTGCCAGTAGGAGGACAGGCTCCTACGAGCAGTACTTC. It translates to CASRRTGSYEQYF. Drawing the rest from reference TRBV19 and TRBJ2-7, the complete variable domain is DGGITQSPKYLFRKEGQNVTLSCEQNLNHDAMYWYRQDPGQGLRLIYYSQIVNDFQKGDIAEGYSVSREKKESFPLTVTSAQKNPTAFYLCASRRTGSYEQYFGPGTRLTVT.

Concerning this clone: The junction does not match germline at one end; this may be a read error. The chain is built from TRBV5-1 and TRBJ2-7, with TRBD1 identical over 10 bases. CDR1 SGHRS and CDR2 YFSETQ come from the germline V gene. The CDR3 length is 14 residues. The CDR3 bases are TGCGCCAGCAGTTTGGGACAGGGGCCGACAAAGCAGTACTTC. Protein product: CASSLGQGPTKQYF.

This chain's CDR3 is CASSRALDRRGNEQFF. The CDR3 DNA reads TGTGCCAGCAGCCGCGCACTGGACCGAAGGGGAAATGAGCAGTTCTTC. The gene calls are TRBV7-3 and TRBJ2-1, with D possibly being TRBD1 (5 bases). V gave up 5 bases and J gave up 7 bases, with 21 bases separating them. This CDR3 is 16 amino acids long. Germline CDR1 SGHTA, CDR2 FQGTGA.

This clone was seen just once. The genes are TRBV23-1 and TRBJ2-2; 7 bases agree with TRBD1. TRBV23-1 is reported as an ORF; its role is uncertain. The CDR3 consists of 17 residues. The V and J ends lost 3 bases and 6 bases, in that order; junction bases with no gene match: 13. The CDR3 here is CASSQNRLGQPPGELFF. Written as DNA, the CDR3 is TGCGCCAGCAGTCAGAACCGACTGGGACAGCCCCCCGGGGAGCTGTTTTTT.

This clone showed up just once. The rearrangement links TRBV5-6 to TRBJ1-2; TRBD1 is a possible D gene (5 bases). This CDR3 contains 15 residues. Germline values: CDR1 SGHDT, CDR2 YYEEEE. Trimming pared 3 bases from V and 1 base from J, leaving 13 bases between. Here the CDR3 DNA reads TGTGCCAGCAGCTGGACTCTGGGGGATAACTATGGCTACACCTTC. It translates to CASSWTLGDNYGYTF.

The chain links TRBV28 to TRBJ2-5; no definite D call. The CDR3 length is 11 residues. Germline lookup yields CDR1 MDHEN and CDR2 SYDVKM. Trimming stripped 5 bases from V and 5 bases from J, with 6 bases between. In DNA, the CDR3 is TGTGCCAGCAGTGTGTTCGAGACCCAGTACTTC. This sequence encodes CASSVFETQYF.

V is TRBV2 and J is TRBJ2-2; D may be TRBD1 (6 bases). The CDR3 has 13 residues. CDR1 is SNHLY and CDR2 is FYNNEI in the germline V gene. V was clipped by 6 bases and J by 7 bases, with 12 bases between them. DNA of the CDR3: TGTGCCAGCAGGATGATACAGGGCGGGGAGCTGTTTTTT. Translating it yields CASRMIQGGELFF.

V and J are TRBV5-1 and TRBJ2-3, with 9 bases identical to TRBD1. The CDR3 runs to 16 residues. Germline CDR1 is SGHRS and CDR2 is YFSETQ. After removal of 4 bases from V and 2 bases from J, the junction contained 8 bases not matched to a gene. As DNA, the CDR3 is TGCGCCAGCAGCGCGGAACAGGGGGCACACACAGATACGCAGTATTTT. This gives the protein CASSAEQGAHTDTQYF.

A few counts support this clone. The chain couples TRBV18 to TRBJ1-5; the D gene is possibly TRBD1 (6 bases). CDR3 length: 14 residues. Per germline, CDR1 KGHSH and CDR2 LQKENI. The V end was cut by 2 bases, the J end by 7 bases, with 12 bases between. Here the CDR3 DNA reads TGTGCCAGCTCACCAGAGGGGGGGGCGCAGCCCCAGCATTTT. Protein sequence: CASSPEGGAQPQHF.

This clone has just a few counts. The gene calls are TRBV7-9 and TRBJ1-1, with no clear D. Trimming removed 3 bases from V and 5 bases from J, with 10 bases in between. Germline V lookup: CDR1 SEHNR, CDR2 FQNEAQ (reference sequence). The CDR3 runs 13 residues. Here the CDR3 reads CASSLGDWTEAFF. CDR3 coding DNA: TGTGCCAGCAGCTTGGGAGATTGGACTGAAGCTTTCTTT.

This clone was seen only once. The CDR3 sequence is CASSQGQKKNQPQHF. The CDR3 bases are TGTGCCAGCAGTCAGGGACAGAAAAAAAATCAGCCCCAGCATTTT. The rearrangement links TRBV6-6 to TRBJ1-5, with 7 bases identical to TRBD1. The V gene end was trimmed by 5 bases and the J gene end by 4 bases; junction bases not matched to a gene: 8. Germline V gene lookup returns CDR1 MNHNY and CDR2 SVGAGI (reference sequence). This CDR3 spans 15 amino acids.

This sequence joins TRBV4-3 and TRBJ1-6; no reliable D call. Trimming took 0 bases from V and 6 from J, leaving 3 bases between them. The CDR3 is 13 amino acids. Germline values: CDR1 LGHNA, CDR2 YSLEER. CDR3 region: CASSQEGNSPLHF. In DNA form, the CDR3 reads TGCGCCAGCAGCCAAGAAGGTAATTCACCCCTCCACTTT.

The rearrangement uses TRBV11-2 and TRBJ1-6; TRBD1 agrees at 9 bases. Germline assignment: CDR1 SGHAT and CDR2 FQNNGV. The CDR3 runs to 15 residues. V gave up 1 base and J gave up 8 bases; unmatched junction bases: 3. The CDR3, as DNA: TGTGCCAGCAGCTTAGTCGGGACAGGGCATTCACCCCTCCACTTT. Its translation is CASSLVGTGHSPLHF.

Note on this clone: An end of the junction differs from the germline gene, which may be a read error. The chain combines TRBV5-4 with TRBJ1-3; no firm D call. CDR3 length: 16 residues. CDR1 is SGHNT, CDR2 YYREEE, per germline (reference sequence). CDR3 in DNA: TGTGTCAGCAGCCCAGGAACAGATACATCTGGAAACACCATATATTTT. Residues: CVSSPGTDTSGNTIYF.

The genes are TRBV28 and TRBJ1-1, with 7 bases fitting TRBD1. The germline V gene has CDR1 MDHEN and CDR2 SYDVKM. The CDR3 totals 17 residues. V trimming: 3 bases; J trimming: 1 base; junction bases outside the gene matches: 11. The CDR3 here is CASSLRQGRGKNTEAFF. The CDR3 DNA reads TGTGCCAGCAGTTTGCGACAGGGAAGAGGGAAGAACACTGAAGCTTTCTTT. Supplemented by reference TRBV28 and TRBJ1-1, the full variable domain reads DVKVTQSSRYLVKRTGEKVFLECVQDMDHENMFWYRQDPGLGLRLIYFSYDVKMKEKGDIPEGYSVSREKKERFSLILESASTNQTSMYLCASSLRQGRGKNTEAFFGQGTRLTVV.

This clone was picked up a small number of times. The V and J genes are TRBV30 and TRBJ1-6; tentatively, D is TRBD1 (6 bases). Trimming took 3 bases from V and 9 from J, leaving 12 bases between them. CDR3 size: 13 residues. The V gene's germline CDR1 is GTSNPN and CDR2 SVGIG (reference sequence). The CDR3 nucleotides are TGTGCCTGGAGACCAGGGGTCGGTTCACCCCTCCACTTT. Encoded protein: CAWRPGVGSPLHF.

This rearrangement joins TRBV7-2 to TRBJ2-5, with TRBD2 matching over 15 bases. From germline, CDR1 is SGHTA and CDR2 FQGNSA. After removal of 4 bases from V and 4 bases from J, the junction contained 7 bases not matched to a gene. The CDR3 has 17 residues. The CDR3 DNA follows: TGTGCCAGCAGCTCGGGACTAGCGGGGGGCGGGGGAGAGACCCAGTACTTC. It specifies CASSSGLAGGGGETQYF.